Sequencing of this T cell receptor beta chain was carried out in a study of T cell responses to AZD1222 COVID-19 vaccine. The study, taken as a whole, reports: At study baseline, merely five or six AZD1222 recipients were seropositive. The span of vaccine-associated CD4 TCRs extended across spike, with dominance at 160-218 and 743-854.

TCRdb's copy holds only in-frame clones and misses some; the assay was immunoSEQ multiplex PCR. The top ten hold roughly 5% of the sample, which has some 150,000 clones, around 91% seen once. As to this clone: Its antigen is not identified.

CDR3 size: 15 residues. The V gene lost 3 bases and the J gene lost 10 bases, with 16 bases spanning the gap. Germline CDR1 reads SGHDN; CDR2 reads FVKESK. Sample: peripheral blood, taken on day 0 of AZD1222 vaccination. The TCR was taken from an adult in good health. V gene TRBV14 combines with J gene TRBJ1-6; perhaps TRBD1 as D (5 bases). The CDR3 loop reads CASSQHGAGGSPLHF. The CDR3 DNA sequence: TGTGCCAGCAGCCAGCACGGGGCGGGGGGGTCACCCCTCCACTTT.